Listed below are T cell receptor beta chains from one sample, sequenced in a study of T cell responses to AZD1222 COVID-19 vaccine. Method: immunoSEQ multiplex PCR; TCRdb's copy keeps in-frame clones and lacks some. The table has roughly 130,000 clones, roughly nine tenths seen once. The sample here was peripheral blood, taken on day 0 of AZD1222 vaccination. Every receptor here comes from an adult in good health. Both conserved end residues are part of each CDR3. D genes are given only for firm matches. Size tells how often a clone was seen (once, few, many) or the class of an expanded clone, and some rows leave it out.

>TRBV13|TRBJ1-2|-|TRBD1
TGTGCCAGCATCCAATTACGACAGGGGATAAATGGCTACACCTTC
CASIQLRQGINGYTF
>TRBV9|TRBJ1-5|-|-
TGTGCCAGCAGCGTCGGGGTAGGGGGGAGCAATCAGCCCCAGCATTTT
CASSVGVGGSNQPQHF
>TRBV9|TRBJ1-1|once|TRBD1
TGTGCCAGCAGCGTCACAGGGGAGACTGAAGCTTTCTTT
CASSVTGETEAFF
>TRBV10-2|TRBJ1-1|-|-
TGCGCCAGCAGTGACTGGGGGGGGGACACTGAAGCTTTCTTT
CASSDWGGDTEAFF
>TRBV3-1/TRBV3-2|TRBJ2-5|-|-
TGTGCCAGCAGCCAAGGAGTAGCTGGGCAAGAGACCCAGTACTTC
CASSQGVAGQETQYF
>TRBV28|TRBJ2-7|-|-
TGTGCCAGCAGCAGCATTGGACAGGGACTATCCTTACCCTACGAGCAGTACTTC
CASSSIGQGLSLPYEQYF
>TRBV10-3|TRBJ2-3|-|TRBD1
TGTGCCATCAGTGGGGACCCGCAGGGGGCGATCCCCCCAGATACGCAGTATTTT
CAISGDPQGAIPPDTQYF
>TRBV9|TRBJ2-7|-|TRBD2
TGTGCCAGCAGCCAAAGCGGGGACTCCTACGAGCAGTACTTC
CASSQSGDSYEQYF
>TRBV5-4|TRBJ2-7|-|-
TGTGCCAGCAGCGGGGACACGACCTACGAGCAGTACTTC
CASSGDTTYEQYF
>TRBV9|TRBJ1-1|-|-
TGTGCCAGCAAGGGACCTTTGAACACTGAAGCTTTCTTT
CASKGPLNTEAFF
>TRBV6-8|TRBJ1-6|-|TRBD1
TGTGCCAGCAGTTACTTACCGACAGGGGGCGAAACTCCCCTCCACTTT
CASSYLPTGGETPLHF
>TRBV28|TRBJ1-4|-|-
TGTGCCAGCAGTCCAGGGACGGAAAATGAAAAACTGTTTTTT
CASSPGTENEKLFF
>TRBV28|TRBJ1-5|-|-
TGTGCCAGCAGTTTTTCGGGGAGCAATCAGCCCCAGCATTTT
CASSFSGSNQPQHF
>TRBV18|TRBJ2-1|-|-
TGTGCCAGCTCACCGTATGCTAGCCTAAGCTCCTACAATGAGCAGTTCTTC
CASSPYASLSSYNEQFF
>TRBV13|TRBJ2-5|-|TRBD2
TGTGCCAGTTTACTTCTGCGGGGGGGGCGAGTCCAAGAGACCCAGTACTTC
CASLLLRGGRVQETQYF
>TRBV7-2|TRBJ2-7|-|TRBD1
TGTGCCAGCAGCCTATCCGGGACAGGGGGTCGTGAGCAGTACTTC
CASSLSGTGGREQYF
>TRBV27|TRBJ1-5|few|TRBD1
TGTGCCAGCAGTTTAACAGGGGAAGGTCAGCCCCAGCATTTT
CASSLTGEGQPQHF
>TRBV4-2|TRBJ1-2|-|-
TGTGCCAGCAGCCAAGATCAGAGGATTAACTATGGCTACACCTTC
CASSQDQRINYGYTF
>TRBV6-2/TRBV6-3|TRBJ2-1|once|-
TGTGCCAGCAGTTACACCCTTTTCCTCAATGAGCAGTTCTTC
CASSYTLFLNEQFF
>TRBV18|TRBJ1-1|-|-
TGTGCCAGCTCACCACGTGGCGGGGGCAACACTGAAGCTTTCTTT
CASSPRGGGNTEAFF
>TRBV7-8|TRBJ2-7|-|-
TGTGCCAGCAGCTTATATGCCGTGCCAGACGAGCGGTACTTC
CASSLYAVPDERYF
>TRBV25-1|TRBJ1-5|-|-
TGTGCCAGCAGTGGTGGGGCCCTCGGAAGCAATCAGCCCCAGCATTTT
CASSGGALGSNQPQHF
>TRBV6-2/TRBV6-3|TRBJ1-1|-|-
TGTGCCAGCAGTTACTCAGGGGAAATTGGGAACACTGAAGCTTTCTTT
CASSYSGEIGNTEAFF
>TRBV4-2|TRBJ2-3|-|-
TGTGCCAGCAGCCAAATGAGAGGGGGAAGCACAGATACGCAGTATTTT
CASSQMRGGSTDTQYF
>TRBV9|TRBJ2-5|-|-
TGTGCCAGCAGCGCTATAACAGGGCTACAAGAGACCCAGTACTTC
CASSAITGLQETQYF
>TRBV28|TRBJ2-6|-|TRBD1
TGTGCCAGCAGAAGACAGGGAACTGGGGCCAACGTCCTGACTTTC
CASRRQGTGANVLTF
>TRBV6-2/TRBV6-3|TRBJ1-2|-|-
TGTGCCAGCAGTCAAGGACTGATTAACTATGGCTACACCTTC
CASSQGLINYGYTF
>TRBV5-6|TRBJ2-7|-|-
TGTGCCAGCAGCTTTTGGCCTACCTACGAGCAGTACTTC
CASSFWPTYEQYF
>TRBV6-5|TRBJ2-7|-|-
TGTGCCAGCAGCCTCCTAGGGGATTCATCCTACGAGCAGTACTTC
CASSLLGDSSYEQYF
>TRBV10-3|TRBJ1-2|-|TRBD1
TGTGCCATCAGGGGACAGGGGGATAACTATGGCTACACCTTC
CAIRGQGDNYGYTF
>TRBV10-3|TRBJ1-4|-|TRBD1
TGTGCCGTTAGGGACAGGCTTAGAGAAAAACTGTTTTTT
CAVRDRLREKLFF
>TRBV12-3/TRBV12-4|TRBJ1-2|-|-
TGTGCCAGCAGTTGGGACCTCGGCGGTGGCTACACCTTC
CASSWDLGGGYTF
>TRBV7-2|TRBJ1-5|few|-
TGTGCCAGCAGCGTCCCGGGGAATCAGCCCCAGCATTTT
CASSVPGNQPQHF
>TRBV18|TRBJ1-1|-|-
TGTGCCAGCTCACCCCCAGGTGGGAGGGCAGGTATAACTGAAGCTTTCTTT
CASSPPGGRAGITEAFF
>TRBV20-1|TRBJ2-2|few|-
TGCAGTGCTAGTCGGGCAGGCAACACCGGGGAGCTGTTTTTT
CSASRAGNTGELFF
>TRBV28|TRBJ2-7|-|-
TGTGCCAGCCACCGACCGGGTTCCTACGAGCAGTACTTC
CASHRPGSYEQYF
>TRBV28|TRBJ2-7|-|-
TGTGCCAGCAGTTCTACAGGGAGAAGCTCCTACGAGCAGTACTTC
CASSSTGRSSYEQYF
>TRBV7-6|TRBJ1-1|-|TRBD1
TGTGCCAGCAGCTTCCCCGGACAGGGGTTGGTGAACACTGAAGCTTTCTTT
CASSFPGQGLVNTEAFF
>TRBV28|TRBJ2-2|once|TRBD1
TGTGCCAGCAAGGACAGGGGCCAGCTGAACACCGGGGAGCTGTTTTTT
CASKDRGQLNTGELFF
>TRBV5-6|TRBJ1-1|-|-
TGTGCCAGCAGCTTGGTAGTCGGATTGAACACTGAAGCTTTCTTT
CASSLVVGLNTEAFF
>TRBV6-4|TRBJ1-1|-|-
TGTGCCAGCAGTGACGGGGGGGAGAACACTGAAGCTTTCTTT
CASSDGGENTEAFF
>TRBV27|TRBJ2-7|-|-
TGTGCCAGCAGTTTAGGGGGCCCTGGCTCCTACGAGCAGTACTTC
CASSLGGPGSYEQYF
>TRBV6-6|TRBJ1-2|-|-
TGTGCCAGCAGTGAGGCCGTCTATGGCTACACCTTC
CASSEAVYGYTF
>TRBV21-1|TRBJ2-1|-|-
TGTGCCAGCAGCGGGCCCGGGACTAGCGGGGGGCACCTCTCCTACAATGAGCAGTTCTTC
CASSGPGTSGGHLSYNEQFF
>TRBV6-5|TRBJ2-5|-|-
TGTGCCAGCAGTCCGACAGCGACAAAAGAGACCCAGTACTTC
CASSPTATKETQYF
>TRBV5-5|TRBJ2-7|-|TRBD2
TGTGCCAGCAGCCGCGGTCAAGCCGGACTAGCGGGGTACGAGCAGTACTTC
CASSRGQAGLAGYEQYF
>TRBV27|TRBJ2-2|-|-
TGTGCCAGCAGTTTCGAGGGAAACACCGGGGAGCTGTTTTTT
CASSFEGNTGELFF
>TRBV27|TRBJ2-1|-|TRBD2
TGTGCCAGCAGTTTACAGGGACTAGAGCAGTTCTTC
CASSLQGLEQFF
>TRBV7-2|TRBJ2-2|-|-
TGTGCCAGCAGCTTAGACTTCACGAACACCGGGGAGCTGTTTTTT
CASSLDFTNTGELFF
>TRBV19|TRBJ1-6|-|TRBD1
TGTGCCAGTACCGAACCGACAGGGGTAGTGTCACCCCTCCACTTT
CASTEPTGVVSPLHF
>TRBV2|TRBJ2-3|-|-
TGTGCCAGCCTGAAGACCGCAGATACGCAGTATTTT
CASLKTADTQYF
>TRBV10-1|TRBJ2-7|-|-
TGCGCCACCGACGGGACATCCTACGAGCAGTACTTC
CATDGTSYEQYF
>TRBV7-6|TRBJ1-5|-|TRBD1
TGTGCCAGCAGCGCGGGACAGGGAAGCAATCAGCCCCAGCATTTT
CASSAGQGSNQPQHF
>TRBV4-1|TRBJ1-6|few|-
TGCGCCAGCAGCCAAGATCTTTTTGGGATTAGCTCCTATAATTCACCCCTCCACTTT
CASSQDLFGISSYNSPLHF
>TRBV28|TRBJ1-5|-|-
TGTGCCAGCAGAAGAAGCAATCAGCCCCAGCATTTT
CASRRSNQPQHF
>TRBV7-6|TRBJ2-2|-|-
TGTGCCAGCAGCTTAGCCACGAACACCGGGGAGCTGTTTTTT
CASSLATNTGELFF
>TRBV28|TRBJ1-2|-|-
TGTGCCAGCAGTTTAAGTCAAGTGTGGGAACACCGCTATGGCTACACCTTC
CASSLSQVWEHRYGYTF
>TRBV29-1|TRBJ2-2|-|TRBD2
TGCACAGCGGGAGAAATGACCGGGGAGCTGTTTTTT
CTAGEMTGELFF